These 8 T cell receptor beta chains originate from one sample sequenced in a study of cytomegalovirus exposure and HLA in healthy donors. PCR primers comprised 60 Vbeta and 13 Jbeta primers. The repertoire was sequenced with immunoSEQ multiplex PCR; TCRdb's copy has only in-frame clones and lacks some. The repertoire holds roughly 99,000 clones, with 70% to 80% as singletons. The sequenced sample consisted of PBMCs. Receptor source: a male donor in good health and CMV-seropositive.

V is TRBV4-3 and J is TRBJ1-6; D might be TRBD1 (5 bases). The germline V and J ends were trimmed by 0 bases and 13 bases, with 13 bases remaining between them. The CDR3 is 14 residues long. From germline, CDR1 is LGHNA and CDR2 YSLEER. The CDR3 nucleotides are TGCGCCAGCAGCCAAGATACGACAGCCCCTCCCCTCCACTTT. Translated, it gives CASSQDTTAPPLHF.

This clone has only one observation. The chain's CDR3 is CASKGGPGEAFF. CDR3 sequence (DNA): TGTGCCAGCAAGGGGGGGCCCGGTGAAGCTTTCTTT. The rearrangement joins TRBV2 to TRBJ1-1; D might be TRBD1 (6 bases). This CDR3 is built from 12 residues. The germline gives CDR1 SNHLY, CDR2 FYNNEI. Trimming removed 7 bases from V and 7 bases from J, with 13 bases in between.

About this clone: An end of the junction does not agree with germline; a read error may underlie this. The rearrangement links TRBV7-9 to TRBJ2-7; 9 bases agree with TRBD1. The CDR3 spans 18 residues. Germline CDR1 is SEHNR and CDR2 is FQNEAQ (reference sequence). The CDR3: CSSSSPVWDRVGTYEQYF. In DNA, the CDR3 is TGTTCCAGCAGCTCCCCCGTTTGGGACAGGGTAGGGACCTACGAGCAGTACTTC.

The gene calls are TRBV27 and TRBJ2-5; 8 bases are shared with TRBD2. There are 13 residues in the CDR3. With V trimmed by 3 bases and J by 3 bases, 0 bases remained unmatched. Germline V gene sequence: CDR1 MNHEY, CDR2 SMNVEV (reference sequence). This CDR3 is CASSLRGEETQYF. The CDR3 DNA is TGTGCCAGCAGTTTGCGGGGGGAAGAGACCCAGTACTTC.

The chain has TRBV4-2 and TRBJ2-3; 12 bases agree with TRBD2. This CDR3 spans 19 amino acids. J was trimmed by 6 bases and V by 0 bases; bases with no gene match: 13. From germline, CDR1 is LGHNA and CDR2 YNFKEQ. The CDR3 DNA is TGTGCCAGCAGCCAAGATGGGCTAGCGGGGGGGCCCCCGTCGGATACGCAGTATTTT. It translates to CASSQDGLAGGPPSDTQYF.

The chain links TRBV10-1 to TRBJ2-2; the D gene is possibly TRBD1 (5 bases). The germline V gene has CDR1 WNHNN and CDR2 SYGVQD (reference sequence). Trimming pared 3 bases from V and 10 bases from J, leaving 15 bases between. The CDR3 loop spans 14 amino acids. The CDR3 here is CASSDSRTRAELFF. DNA for the CDR3: TGCGCCAGCAGTGACTCCAGGACAAGGGCGGAGCTGTTTTTT.

The J gene is TRBJ2-5, the V gene TRBV5-1; weak D call: TRBD2 (7 bases). The germline CDR1 and CDR2 sequences are SGHRS and YFSETQ. This CDR3 is built from 14 residues. V was shortened by 0 bases and J by 3 bases, with 9 bases between the two germline ends. The CDR3 sequence is CASSLEGGEETQYF. In nucleotides, the CDR3 is TGCGCCAGCAGCTTGGAGGGGGGGGAAGAGACCCAGTACTTC. Complete variable domain (other parts from reference TRBV5-1 and TRBJ2-5): KAGVTQTPRYLIKTRGQQVTLSCSPISGHRSVSWYQQTPGQGLQFLFEYFSETQRNKGNFPGRFSGRQFSNSRSEMNVSTLELGDSALYLCASSLEGGEETQYFGPGTRLLVL.

The rearrangement links TRBV7-2 to TRBJ2-1, with 11 bases matching TRBD2. The CDR3 has 16 residues. V shed 6 bases and J 0 bases; nucleotides not matched to a gene: 4. Germline V gives CDR1 SGHTA, CDR2 FQGNSA. The CDR3 sequence: CASRRGLAGSYNEQFF. CDR3 nucleotide sequence: TGTGCCAGCAGACGCGGACTAGCGGGCTCCTACAATGAGCAGTTCTTC.